The 24 T cell receptor beta chains given below trace back to one sample, sequenced in a study of control samples from healthy donors and cancer patients. The repertoire was sequenced with immunoSEQ multiplex PCR; TCRdb's copy has only in-frame clones and lacks some. The table has about 120,000 clones, approximately 89% seen once. The sequenced sample was blood. The receptors stem from a man aged 35 to 55 in good health.

This clone has a single count. This chain uses TRBV12-3 or TRBV12-4 with TRBJ1-4, with D possibly TRBD1 on 5 matching bases. The CDR3 is 11 residues long. Deletions cut 5 bases from V and 7 bases from J, with 5 bases between. The CDR3 loop is CASSQGEKLFF. For the CDR3, the DNA is TGTGCCAGCAGTCAGGGTGAAAAACTGTTTTTT.

This clone is a singleton in its sample. The chain recombines TRBV27 with TRBJ1-2, with 8 positions matching TRBD1. J was trimmed by 0 bases and V by 3 bases; bases with no gene match: 0. This CDR3 comprises 14 residues. The germline V gene has CDR1 MNHEY and CDR2 SMNVEV (reference sequence). CDR3 bases: TGTGCCAGCAGTTTGACAGGGGCTAACTATGGCTACACCTTC. This gives the protein CASSLTGANYGYTF.

The chain couples TRBV2 to TRBJ2-5; 10 nucleotides match TRBD2. The CDR3 has 20 residues. Germline CDR1 SNHLY, CDR2 FYNNEI. After removal of 3 bases from V and 2 bases from J, the junction contained 18 bases not matched to a gene. The CDR3 sequence is CASSDLASGGLTIKQETQYF. The CDR3 DNA is TGTGCCAGCAGTGACCTTGCTAGCGGGGGACTTACAATAAAACAAGAGACCCAGTACTTC.

The V and J genes are TRBV7-2 and TRBJ1-2, with 8 bases that match TRBD1. The junction had 8 bases not matched to a gene; V was cut back by 3 bases and J by 8 bases. The CDR3 has 14 residues. Germline loops: CDR1 SGHTA, CDR2 FQGNSA. The CDR3 reads CASSLAGGAEGYTF. CDR3 DNA: TGTGCCAGCAGCTTGGCAGGGGGCGCAGAGGGCTACACCTTC. The full variable domain, with the rest looked up from reference TRBV7-2 and TRBJ1-2, is GAGVSQSPSNKVTEKGKDVELRCDPISGHTALYWYRQSLGQGLEFLIYFQGNSAPDKSGLPSDRFSAERTGGSVSTLTIQRTQQEDSAVYLCASSLAGGAEGYTFGSGTRLTVV.

The rearrangement uses TRBV18 and TRBJ2-3; TRBD1 matches at 8 bases. Trimming removed 4 bases from V and 3 bases from J; junction bases left unmatched: 3. This CDR3 has 14 amino acids. CDR1 is KGHSH and CDR2 is LQKENI in the germline V gene. The CDR3 bases are TGTGCCAGCTCACTAACAGGGGGGACAGATACGCAGTATTTT. This gives the protein CASSLTGGTDTQYF.

The chain recombines TRBV11-2 with TRBJ2-1; D gene uncertain. CDR1 SGHAT and CDR2 FQNNGV come from the germline V gene. CDR3 length equals 13 residues. V was clipped by 5 bases and J by 9 bases, with 14 bases between them. CDR3 sequence: CASSPRLGGEQFF. In DNA form, the CDR3 reads TGTGCCAGCAGCCCCCGCCTCGGCGGTGAGCAGTTCTTC. Looking up the rest from reference TRBV11-2 and TRBJ2-1 gives the full variable domain: EAGVAQSPRYKIIEKRQSVAFWCNPISGHATLYWYQQILGQGPKLLIQFQNNGVVDDSQLPKDRFSAERLKGVDSTLKIQPAKLEDSAVYLCASSPRLGGEQFFGPGTRLTVL.

The chain joins TRBV29-1 to TRBJ1-2; D possibly corresponds to TRBD1 (5 bases). V shed 2 bases and J shed 4 bases, with 8 bases lying between them. The CDR3 is 12 residues long. Germline CDR1 and CDR2: SQVTM and ANQGSEA. CDR3 region: CSVEFGGYGYTF. Here the CDR3 DNA reads TGCAGCGTTGAATTTGGGGGCTATGGCTACACCTTC.

The V and J genes are TRBV3-1 (or the pseudogene TRBV3-2) and TRBJ2-1; 8 positions agree with TRBD2. The CDR3 spans 16 residues. After removal of 4 bases from V and 6 bases from J, the junction contained 11 bases not matched to a gene. Germline V gene sequence: CDR1 LGHDT, CDR2 YNNKEL (reference sequence). The DNA for the CDR3 is TGTGCCAGCAGCCCACTGGGACTAGGGCTCGGCAATGAGCAGTTCTTC. Its protein product is CASSPLGLGLGNEQFF.

The rearrangement uses TRBV11-2 and TRBJ2-2; the D is unclear. Germline CDR1 reads SGHAT; CDR2 reads FQNNGV. V lost 1 base to trimming and J lost 1 base, with 7 bases between them. The CDR3 length is 15 residues. CDR3 sequence (DNA): TGTGCCAGCAGCTTAGCTCGGAAGAACACCGGGGAGCTGTTTTTT. It specifies CASSLARKNTGELFF.

The chain couples TRBV7-3 to TRBJ2-1, with D possibly matching TRBD2 (6 bases). With 2 bases removed from V and 1 base from J, the gap between germline ends came to 12 bases. This CDR3 has 16 residues. Germline CDR1 reads SGHTA; CDR2 reads FQGTGA. The DNA for the CDR3 is TGTGCCAGCAGCTTACGAGTGGGGGGATCCTACAATGAGCAGTTCTTC. Translating gives CASSLRVGGSYNEQFF. The entire variable domain, with the rest obtained from reference TRBV7-3 and TRBJ2-1, is as follows: GAGVSQTPSNKVTEKGKYVELRCDPISGHTALYWYRQSLGQGPEFLIYFQGTGAADDSGLPNDRFFAVRPEGSVSTLKIQRTERGDSAVYLCASSLRVGGSYNEQFFGPGTRLTVL.

This chain joins TRBV28 and TRBJ1-2; D unclear. This CDR3 region has 12 residues. The germline V gene encodes CDR1 MDHEN and CDR2 SYDVKM. Trimming took 2 bases from V and 4 from J, leaving 5 bases between them. This CDR3 is CASSLVSYGYTF. CDR3 coding DNA: TGTGCCAGCAGTTTAGTTTCCTATGGCTACACCTTC.

The V call is TRBV12-5, the J call TRBJ2-3; D gene unclear. Germline V CDR1 and CDR2: LGHNT, FRNRAP. The V end lost 0 bases, the J end lost 3 bases, and 4 bases lay between the germline ends. There are 13 residues in the CDR3. This chain's CDR3 is CASGLVRTDTQYF. The DNA for the CDR3 is TGTGCTAGTGGTTTGGTAAGGACAGATACGCAGTATTTT.

This chain links TRBV5-6 with TRBJ1-2, with D possibly matching TRBD1 (6 bases). Trimming shortened V by 3 bases and J by 3 bases, and 12 bases separated the two germline ends. Germline V CDR1 and CDR2: SGHDT, YYEEEE. The CDR3 runs 14 residues. As DNA, the CDR3 is TGTGCCAGCAGCTCTCAGAACAGGGACTATGGCTACACCTTC. Protein sequence: CASSSQNRDYGYTF.

V is TRBV24-1 and J is TRBJ2-5, with D perhaps being TRBD1 or TRBD2 (5 bases each). The CDR3 runs 15 residues. Trimming removed 3 bases at V and 5 bases at J, with 15 bases between. From germline, CDR1 is KGHDR and CDR2 SFDVKD. The CDR3 spells CATSDGTEVIETQYF. The DNA of the CDR3 is TGTGCCACCAGTGATGGGACGGAGGTTATTGAGACCCAGTACTTC.

V and J are TRBV27 and TRBJ2-7; the D gene is possibly TRBD1 (5 bases). Between the trimmed V and J ends, which lost 0 bases and 2 bases, there was a span of 8 bases. CDR1 is MNHEY, CDR2 SMNVEV, per germline (reference sequence). The CDR3 is 14 residues long. The CDR3 sequence is CASSLSTATYEQYF. The CDR3 DNA reads TGTGCCAGCAGTTTATCGACAGCCACCTACGAGCAGTACTTC.

This CDR3 reads CASSLDEGNTEAFF. The CDR3 DNA sequence: TGTGCCAGCAGCTTAGATGAGGGGAACACTGAAGCTTTCTTT. The gene calls are TRBV11-3 and TRBJ1-1; D is ambiguous. Per the germline V gene, CDR1 is SGHNT and CDR2 is YENEEA. V lost 0 bases, J lost 1 base, and 6 bases lay in between. CDR3 length: 14 residues.

This clone came up once. This sequence joins TRBV6-6 and TRBJ2-1; D is undetermined. Per the germline V gene, CDR1 is MNHNY and CDR2 is SVGAGI (reference sequence). V was pared by 0 bases and J by 0 bases, with 9 bases between. CDR3 size: 16 residues. In DNA, the CDR3 is TGTGCCAGCAGTTACTCGAGGCGGAGCTCCTACAATGAGCAGTTCTTC. It is translated as CASSYSRRSSYNEQFF.

The rearrangement uses TRBV25-1 and TRBJ1-4; D is unresolved. Trimming pared 3 bases from V and 8 bases from J, leaving 16 bases between. CDR1 and CDR2 from the germline V gene are MGHDK and SYGVNS. The CDR3 sequence is 15 residues long. The CDR3 loop is CASSDGEALREKLFF. The CDR3 DNA sequence: TGTGCCAGCAGTGATGGGGAGGCCCTAAGGGAAAAACTGTTTTTT. The full variable domain, its missing parts supplied by reference TRBV25-1 and TRBJ1-4, is EADIYQTPRYLVIGTGKKITLECSQTMGHDKMYWYQQDPGMELHLIHYSYGVNSTEKGDLSSESTVSRIRTEHFPLTLESARPSHTSQYLCASSDGEALREKLFFGSGTQLSVL.

This clone has a count of ten or more. The J gene is TRBJ2-5, the V gene TRBV2; 9 bases agree with TRBD2. Trimming cost V 4 bases and J 2 bases; bases outside gene matches: 5. The germline V gene encodes CDR1 SNHLY and CDR2 FYNNEI. This CDR3 comprises 15 residues. The CDR3 sequence is CASSAGGGAQETQYF. The DNA for the CDR3 is TGTGCCAGCAGTGCTGGCGGGGGGGCACAAGAGACCCAGTACTTC.

The rearrangement joins TRBV9 to TRBJ2-3, with 7 bases that match TRBD1. Germline V gives CDR1 SGDLS, CDR2 YYNGEE. With V trimmed by 4 bases and J by 14 bases, 13 bases remained unmatched. This CDR3 is built from 13 residues. DNA of the CDR3: TGTGCCAGCAGCCCGAAGGGACAGCTCGAGCCGTATTTT. Amino acid sequence: CASSPKGQLEPYF.

This rearrangement joins TRBV24-1 to TRBJ1-1; D gene unclear. The length of the CDR3 is 13 residues. The germline gives CDR1 KGHDR, CDR2 SFDVKD. The ends were cut back, 5 bases at V and 5 bases at J, with 11 bases in the middle. Written as DNA, the CDR3 is TGTGCCACCAGTGCCCCGGGAGTAACTGAAGCTTTCTTT. Translated: CATSAPGVTEAFF.

This clone was counted once. J is TRBJ1-5 and V is TRBV6-5; TRBD1 matches 7 bases. J gave up 6 bases and V 6 bases, and 2 bases lay outside the gene matches. CDR1 and CDR2 from the germline V gene are MNHEY and SVGAGI. There are 12 residues in the CDR3. The CDR3 bases are TGTGCCAGCAGCCGACAGGGTCAGCCCCAGCATTTT. Protein sequence: CASSRQGQPQHF.

This clone was found once. The rearrangement links TRBV11-3 to TRBJ2-7; 11 bases align to TRBD1. From germline, CDR1 is SGHNT and CDR2 YENEEA. The CDR3 covers 14 residues. Trimming removed 4 bases from V and 4 bases from J; junction bases left unmatched: 3. CDR3 bases: TGTGCCAGCAGCTACGGGACAGGGGGATACGAGCAGTACTTC. Translated, it gives CASSYGTGGYEQYF.

The V and J genes are TRBV7-9 and TRBJ1-2; D is unclear. The ends were cut back, 6 bases at V and 5 bases at J, with 13 bases in the middle. Germline values: CDR1 SEHNR, CDR2 FQNEAQ (reference sequence). The CDR3 runs to 13 residues. The CDR3 coding sequence is TGTGCCAGCAGAATGGCAGATGAGTATGGCTACACCTTC. Amino acid sequence: CASRMADEYGYTF. Complete variable domain (other parts from reference TRBV7-9 and TRBJ1-2): DTGVSQNPRHKITKRGQNVTFRCDPISEHNRLYWYRQTLGQGPEFLTYFQNEAQLEKSRLLSDRFSAERPKGSFSTLEIQRTEQGDSAMYLCASRMADEYGYTFGSGTRLTVV.